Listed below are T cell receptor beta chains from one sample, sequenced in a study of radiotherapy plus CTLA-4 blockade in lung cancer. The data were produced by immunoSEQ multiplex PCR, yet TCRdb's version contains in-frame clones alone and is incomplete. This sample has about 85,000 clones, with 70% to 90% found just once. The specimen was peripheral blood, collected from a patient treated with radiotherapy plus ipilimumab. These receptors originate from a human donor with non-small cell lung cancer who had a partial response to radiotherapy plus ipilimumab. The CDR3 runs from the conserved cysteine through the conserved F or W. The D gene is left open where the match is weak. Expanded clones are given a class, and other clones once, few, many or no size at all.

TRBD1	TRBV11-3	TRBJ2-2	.	TGTGCCAGCAGCCCATCCGGGACAGGGATCCCCGGGGAGCTGTTTTTT	CASSPSGTGIPGELFF
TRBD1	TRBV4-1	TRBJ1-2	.	TGCGCCAGCAGCCCGGCACAGGGGAGCTATGGCTACACCTTC	CASSPAQGSYGYTF
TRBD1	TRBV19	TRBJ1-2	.	TGTGCCAGTAGTCCCCGACAGGGGGTCGGTTATGGCTACACCTTC	CASSPRQGVGYGYTF
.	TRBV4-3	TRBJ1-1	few	TGCGCCAGCAGCCAAGATTCAGATCTCCACACTGAAGCTTTCTTT	CASSQDSDLHTEAFF
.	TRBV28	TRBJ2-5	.	TGTGCCAGCAGTTCAAGCACGCTGAGGGAGACCCAGTACTTC	CASSSSTLRETQYF
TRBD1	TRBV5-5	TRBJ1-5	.	TGTGCCAGCAGCTTGTATGGGGACAGCTATTATAGCAATCAGCCCCAGCATTTT	CASSLYGDSYYSNQPQHF
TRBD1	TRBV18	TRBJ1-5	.	TGTGCCAGCGCGCGGACAGGGGACAGCAATCAGCCCCAGCATTTT	CASARTGDSNQPQHF
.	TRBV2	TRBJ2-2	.	TGTGCCAGCGGGCTCCGACGGACCGGGGAGCTGTTTTTT	CASGLRRTGELFF
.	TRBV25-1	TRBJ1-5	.	TGTGCCAGCAGTGATTCGGCAGGGAACAATCAGCCCCAGCATTTT	CASSDSAGNNQPQHF
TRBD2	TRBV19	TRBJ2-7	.	TGTGCCAGTTCCCCGGGGGGCTCCTACGAGCAGTACTTC	CASSPGGSYEQYF
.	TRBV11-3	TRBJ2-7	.	TGTGCCAGCAGCTTAGGCAGGCTGGCTGGCGAGCAGTACTTC	CASSLGRLAGEQYF
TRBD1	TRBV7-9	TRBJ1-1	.	TGTGCCAGCAGCGACGACAGGGGGGTAGATGCTTTCTTT	CASSDDRGVDAFF
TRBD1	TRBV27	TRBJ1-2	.	TGTGCCAGCAGTCCCCACTCTATCCCGGGACAGGGGGCGAATGGCTACACCTTC	CASSPHSIPGQGANGYTF
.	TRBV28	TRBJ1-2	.	TGTGCCAGCAGGCTGGGAGGGGGATTTTTTAACTATGGCTACACCTTC	CASRLGGGFFNYGYTF
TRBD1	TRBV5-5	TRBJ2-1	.	TGTGCCAGCAGCTCGGGACAGGGCGCTTACAATGAGCAGTTCTTC	CASSSGQGAYNEQFF
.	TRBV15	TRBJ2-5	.	TGTGCCACCAGCAGAGTTCGCCGGTACCAAGAGACCCAGTACTTC	CATSRVRRYQETQYF
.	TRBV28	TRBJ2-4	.	TGTGCCAGCAGTACGAGAGGGAGATCCAAAAACATTCAGTACTTC	CASSTRGRSKNIQYF
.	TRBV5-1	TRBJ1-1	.	TGCGCCAGCAGCTCCGGGGGAGGGATTCCTGAAGCTTTCTTT	CASSSGGGIPEAFF
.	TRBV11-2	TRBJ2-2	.	TGTGCCAGCAGCCCGCCGGGACACGGTGCTTTCACCGGGGAGCTGTTTTTT	CASSPPGHGAFTGELFF
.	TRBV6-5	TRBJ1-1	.	TGTGCCACGAATTGGGGGCCCACTGAAGCTTTCTTT	CATNWGPTEAFF
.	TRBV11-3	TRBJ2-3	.	TGTGCCAGCAGCCCACAGGGTGGCACAGATACGCAGTATTTT	CASSPQGGTDTQYF
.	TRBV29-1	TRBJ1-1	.	TGCAGCGCCGCACGGGCGGGCAGGGGATCGGGGCTAAACACTGAAGCTTTCTTT	CSAARAGRGSGLNTEAFF
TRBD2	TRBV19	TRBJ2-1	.	TGTGCCAGTAGTACCCTAGCGGGCGGCTCCTACAATGAGCAGTTCTTC	CASSTLAGGSYNEQFF
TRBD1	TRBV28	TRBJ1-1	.	TGTGCCACCAGAACCGGGACAGGGAACACTGAAGCTTTCTTT	CATRTGTGNTEAFF
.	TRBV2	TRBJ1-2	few	TGTGCCAGAGGGGTAAACTATGGCTACACCTTC	CARGVNYGYTF
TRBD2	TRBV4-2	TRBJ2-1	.	TGTGCCAGCAGCCAAGACGGACGCGGGAGTCCGAATGAGCAGTTCTTC	CASSQDGRGSPNEQFF
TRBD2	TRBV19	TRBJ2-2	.	TGTGCCAGTAGTACATCGGGACTAGCGGGAGTTACCGGGGAGCTGTTTTTT	CASSTSGLAGVTGELFF
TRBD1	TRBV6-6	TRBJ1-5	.	TGTGCCACCTACCTTTCCGGGACAGGGGCGAATCAGCCCCAGCATTTT	CATYLSGTGANQPQHF
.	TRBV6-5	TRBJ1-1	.	TGTGCCAGCAGTGGTCAAACTCACACTGAAGCTTTCTTT	CASSGQTHTEAFF
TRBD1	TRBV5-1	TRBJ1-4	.	TGTGCCAGCAGCTTGGGGGTCCAGGGGGCGAGAAAACTGTTTTTT	CASSLGVQGARKLFF
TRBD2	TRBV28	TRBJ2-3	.	TGTGCCAGCAGTTTCGCGGGAGGGAACACAGATACGCAGTATTTT	CASSFAGGNTDTQYF
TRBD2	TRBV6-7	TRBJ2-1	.	TGTGCCAGCAGTTACACTAGCGGCCTTTCCTACAATGAGCAGTTCTTC	CASSYTSGLSYNEQFF
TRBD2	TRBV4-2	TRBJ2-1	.	TGTGCCAGCAGCATGACTAGCGGGAGCCTTGAAAATGAGCAGTTCTTC	CASSMTSGSLENEQFF
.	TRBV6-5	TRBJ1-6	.	TGTGCCAGCAGAGGACAGCGACCTAATTCACCCCTCCACTTT	CASRGQRPNSPLHF
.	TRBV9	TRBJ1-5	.	TGTGCCAGCAGCGTGGGCCTTAATCAGCCCCAGCATTTT	CASSVGLNQPQHF
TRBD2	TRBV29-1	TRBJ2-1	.	TGCAGCGTTGGACTAGCGGGGATTAGCTCCTACAATGAGCAGTTCTTC	CSVGLAGISSYNEQFF
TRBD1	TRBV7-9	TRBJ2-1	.	TGTGCCAGCAGCTTAGGTCAGGGGGCATACTACAATGAGCAGTTCTTC	CASSLGQGAYYNEQFF
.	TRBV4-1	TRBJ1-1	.	TGCGCCAGCAGCCAAGAGGTAGTCGGTATGAACACTGAAGCTTTCTTT	CASSQEVVGMNTEAFF
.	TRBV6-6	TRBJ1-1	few	TGTGCCAGCAGTTACGTTGTGCAGAAAGAAGCTTTCTTT	CASSYVVQKEAFF
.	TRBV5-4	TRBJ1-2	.	TGTGCCAGCAGCTTGGCCTTAACGGATGGCTACACCTTC	CASSLALTDGYTF
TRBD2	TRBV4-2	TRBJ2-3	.	TGTGCCAGCAGCCACTCTAGCGGGAGTGGAGATACGCAGTATTTT	CASSHSSGSGDTQYF
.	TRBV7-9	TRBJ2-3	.	TGTGCCAGCAGCTTCTGGGCTAGCGACACAGATACGCAGTATTTT	CASSFWASDTDTQYF
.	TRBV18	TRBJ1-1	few	TGTGCCAGCTCTCCGGGACAGAACACTGAAGCTTTCTTT	CASSPGQNTEAFF
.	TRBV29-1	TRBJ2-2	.	TGCAGCGCCGCAGGGGTCTGGGACACCGGGGAGCTGTTTTTT	CSAAGVWDTGELFF
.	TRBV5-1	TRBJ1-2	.	TGCGCCAGCAGCTCGGGATCTAACTATGGCTACACCTTC	CASSSGSNYGYTF
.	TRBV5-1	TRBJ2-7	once	TGCGCCAGCAGCTCGGGGGTAGGAGGGAGCGAGCAGTACTTC	CASSSGVGGSEQYF
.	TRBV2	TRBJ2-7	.	TGTGCCAGCAGCCGTCCGCTTAATCCCTACGAGCAGTACTTC	CASSRPLNPYEQYF
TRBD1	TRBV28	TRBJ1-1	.	TGTGCCAGCAGTAGGACAGGTGAAGCTTTCTTT	CASSRTGEAFF
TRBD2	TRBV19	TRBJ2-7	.	TGTGCCAGCTCAACTAGCGTAGCCTACGAGCAGTACTTC	CASSTSVAYEQYF
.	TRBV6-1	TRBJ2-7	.	TGTGCCAGCAGGCAGACAGGTGACTCCTACGAGCAGTACTTC	CASRQTGDSYEQYF
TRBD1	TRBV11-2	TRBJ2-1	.	TGTGCCAGCAGCCTCGGGACAGGGGTCTACAATGAGCAGTTCTTC	CASSLGTGVYNEQFF
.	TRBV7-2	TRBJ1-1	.	TGTGCCAGCAGCTCCACGTCAGGAATCCAAGCTTTCTTT	CASSSTSGIQAFF
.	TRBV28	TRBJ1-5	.	TGTGCCAGCAGTTTAAGGGGGCAGCCCCAGCATTTT	CASSLRGQPQHF
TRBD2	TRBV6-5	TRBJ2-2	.	TGTGCCAGCAGTTACGGGGCGGGAGGGCACGATAGGGAGCTGTTTTTT	CASSYGAGGHDRELFF
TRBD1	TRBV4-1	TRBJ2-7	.	TGCGCCAGCAGCCAAGATAAACGGGCAGGGGGCCTATACGAGCAGTACTTC	CASSQDKRAGGLYEQYF
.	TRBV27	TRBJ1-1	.	TGTGCCAGCAGTTTAAAAGGGGGCACTGAAGCTTTCTTT	CASSLKGGTEAFF
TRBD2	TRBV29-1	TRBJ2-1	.	TGCAGCGTTGAAGGGAATACAGCGGGAGTTGCGGACGATGAGCAGTTCTTC	CSVEGNTAGVADDEQFF
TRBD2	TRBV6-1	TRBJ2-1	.	TGTGCCAGCAGTGCACTAGCGGGAGGCGTTACGAATGAGCAGTTCTTC	CASSALAGGVTNEQFF
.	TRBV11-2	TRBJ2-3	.	TGTGCCAGCAGCCAGGGGGCGGGAGTGAAGTCTACGCAGTATTTT	CASSQGAGVKSTQYF